The clone carrying this T cell receptor (beta chain) was recorded many times. What it recognizes is unknown. This record belongs to a study of T cells after yellow fever vaccination. Study-wide background: The fractions with low cell numbers were processed using SMART-Seq v4 Ultra Low Input. Notes on the study in general: Secondary responses were weaker yet peaked faster, day 5 versus 15. Among primary-vaccination clones, most reappeared after the booster, at almost 98% for CD4 and about 90% for CD8.

Conversion of TCR transcripts into cDNA relied on 5'RACE template switching, which added a universal primer site and UMIs. Using its own MiXCR run on the 5' RACE reads, TCRdb lists one record per CDR3 protein. The sample yields around 350,000 distinct CDR3 sequences, under 7.5% seen once. V gave up 1 base and J gave up 3 bases, with 19 bases separating them. The germline V gene has CDR1 LGHNA and CDR2 YSLEER. This CDR3 is built from 18 residues. This sequence was found in a man aged 30 to 39 who received the YFV17D yellow fever vaccine. Material: PBMCs, obtained 5 days after the yellow fever booster vaccination. V is TRBV4-3 and J is TRBJ1-5, with unresolved D. In DNA, the CDR3 is TGCGCCAGCAGCCAAGCATTGGTGAGGCCCGGAGTCAATCAGCCCCAGCATTTT. Its protein is CASSQALVRPGVNQPQHF.